The 2 T cell receptor beta chains reported below all come from one sample, sequenced in a study of cytomegalovirus exposure and HLA in healthy donors (dated 2017 in TCRdb). Library preparation was by the immunoSEQ multiplex PCR assay. The multiplex PCR relied on a mix of 60 forward primers for TCR Vbeta segments and 13 reverse primers for TCR Jbeta segments. As stored in TCRdb, this immuneACCESS dataset retains in-frame rearrangements with V and J assigned. A fraction of the clones does not appear; measured against another copy, unresolved V genes explain less than half of the discrepancy, and the remainder lacks a known reason. This sample comprises 150,000 or so clones, over 70% of them detected only once. 2.1% of the sample goes to the ten largest clones. The material sequenced was PBMCs. The receptors were gathered from a man younger than 45 in good health and CMV-seronegative.

The chain recombines TRBV7-9 with TRBJ1-3; D possibly corresponds to TRBD1 (5 bases). Deletions cut 2 bases from V and 2 bases from J, with 10 bases between. The CDR3 has 15 residues. Germline CDR1 reads SEHNR; CDR2 reads FQNEAQ (reference sequence). The CDR3 spells CASSLPAGTGNTIYF. The CDR3, as DNA: TGTGCCAGCAGCTTACCGGCAGGGACTGGAAACACCATATATTTT.

The V gene is TRBV15, the J gene TRBJ1-5; D is ambiguous. The CDR3 is 14 amino acids. Germline V gives CDR1 LNHNV, CDR2 YYDKDF (reference sequence). Trimming took 2 bases from V and 7 from J, leaving 12 bases between them. Here the CDR3 reads CATSRPGSGQPQHF. Here the CDR3 DNA reads TGTGCCACCAGCAGACCCGGCTCGGGGCAGCCCCAGCATTTT.